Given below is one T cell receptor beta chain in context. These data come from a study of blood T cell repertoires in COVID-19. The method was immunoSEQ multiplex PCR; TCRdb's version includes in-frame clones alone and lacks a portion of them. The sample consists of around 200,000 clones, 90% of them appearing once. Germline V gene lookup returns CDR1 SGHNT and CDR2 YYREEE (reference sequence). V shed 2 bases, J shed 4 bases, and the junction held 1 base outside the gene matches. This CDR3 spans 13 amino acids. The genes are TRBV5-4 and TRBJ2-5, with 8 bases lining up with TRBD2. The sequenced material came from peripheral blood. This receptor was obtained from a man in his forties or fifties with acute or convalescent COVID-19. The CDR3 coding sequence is TGTGCCAGCAGCTTCGGGGGGGCAGAGACCCAGTACTTC. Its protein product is CASSFGGAETQYF.